This is a list of T cell receptor beta chains from one sample in a study of T cell changes during pregnancy in multiple sclerosis. The data were produced by immunoSEQ multiplex PCR, yet TCRdb's version contains in-frame clones alone and is incomplete. Counted here are about 70,000 clones, approximately 92% occurring once; the ten biggest clones make up roughly 2.1%. Sequencing was performed on peripheral blood, taken in the second trimester of pregnancy. The source of these receptors is a female donor in good health, enrolled as a control in a pregnancy study. CDR3s include the opening cysteine and the closing phenylalanine or tryptophan. The order of the fields is D gene, J gene, clone size, V gene, CDR3 protein, CDR3 DNA. The D gene is left open where the match is weak. Clone size appears in some rows only: once, few, many, or a class for an expanded clone.

D: TRBD1
J: TRBJ1-6
size: once
V: TRBV7-2
CDR3: CASSLFETGGGSPLHF
DNA: TGTGCCAGCAGCTTATTCGAGACAGGGGGCGGCTCACCCCTCCACTTT

D: TRBD1
J: TRBJ1-5
size: -
V: TRBV27
CDR3: CAGSLKGQDQPQHF
DNA: TGTGCCGGCAGTTTAAAGGGACAGGATCAGCCCCAGCATTTT

D: TRBD2
J: TRBJ2-7
size: -
V: TRBV11-1
CDR3: CASSLGLAGNYEQYF
DNA: TGTGCCAGCAGCTTAGGGCTAGCGGGGAACTACGAGCAGTACTTC

D: -
J: TRBJ2-2
size: -
V: TRBV7-2
CDR3: CASSFSSGNTGELFF
DNA: TGTGCCAGCAGCTTCTCCAGCGGGAACACCGGGGAGCTGTTTTTT

D: -
J: TRBJ2-7
size: -
V: TRBV29-1
CDR3: CSVGADYEQYF
DNA: TGCAGCGTTGGGGCCGACTACGAGCAGTACTTC

D: -
J: TRBJ2-2
size: -
V: TRBV28
CDR3: CASSRTPGIGNTGELFF
DNA: TGTGCCAGCAGCCGAACACCAGGGATCGGGAACACCGGGGAGCTGTTTTTT

D: TRBD1
J: TRBJ1-6
size: -
V: TRBV27
CDR3: CASSSGQSNSPLHF
DNA: TGTGCCAGCAGTTCGGGACAGAGTAATTCACCCCTCCACTTT

D: TRBD1
J: TRBJ2-5
size: once
V: TRBV2
CDR3: CASSEGQGAEAQYF
DNA: TGTGCCAGCAGTGAGGGACAGGGGGCGGAGGCCCAGTACTTC

D: TRBD2
J: TRBJ2-7
size: -
V: TRBV6-9
CDR3: CAVILAGVLRGRYEQYF
DNA: TGTGCCGTTATACTAGCGGGAGTCCTCAGGGGTCGCTACGAGCAGTACTTC

D: TRBD2
J: TRBJ2-3
size: -
V: TRBV7-9
CDR3: CASRPSGGGSSTDTQYF
DNA: TGTGCCAGCAGGCCTAGCGGGGGGGGCTCTAGCACAGATACGCAGTATTTT

D: -
J: TRBJ1-5
size: few
V: TRBV27
CDR3: CASRPPGGWNQPQHF
DNA: TGTGCCAGCAGACCCCCTGGGGGGTGGAATCAGCCCCAGCATTTT

D: -
J: TRBJ1-2
size: -
V: TRBV4-3
CDR3: CASSQDGGTVDWYGYTF
DNA: TGCGCCAGCAGCCAAGATGGGGGGACGGTGGACTGGTATGGCTACACCTTC

D: -
J: TRBJ1-2
size: -
V: TRBV9
CDR3: CASSVNADGYTF
DNA: TGTGCCAGCAGCGTAAATGCGGATGGCTACACCTTC

D: TRBD1
J: TRBJ1-5
size: -
V: TRBV2
CDR3: CASTQVGGASNQPQHF
DNA: TGTGCCAGCACTCAAGTAGGGGGCGCCTCCAATCAGCCCCAGCATTTT

D: -
J: TRBJ1-2
size: -
V: TRBV4-2
CDR3: CASSQDVGQGRGYTF
DNA: TGTGCCAGCAGCCAAGATGTTGGGCAGGGAAGAGGCTACACCTTC

D: TRBD1
J: TRBJ2-1
size: -
V: TRBV5-1
CDR3: CASSLGDRGNNEQFF
DNA: TGCGCCAGCAGCTTGGGGGACAGGGGCAACAATGAGCAGTTCTTC

D: -
J: TRBJ1-5
size: -
V: TRBV28
CDR3: CASSSGNQPQHF
DNA: TGTGCCAGCAGTTCGGGCAATCAGCCCCAGCATTTT

D: -
J: TRBJ1-1
size: -
V: TRBV6-5
CDR3: CASSLDRLNTEAFF
DNA: TGTGCCAGCAGTCTAGACAGGCTCAACACTGAAGCTTTCTTT

D: -
J: TRBJ1-1
size: -
V: TRBV18
CDR3: CASSPLREDTEAFF
DNA: TGTGCCAGCTCACCACTGAGGGAGGACACTGAAGCTTTCTTT

D: -
J: TRBJ2-2
size: -
V: TRBV18
CDR3: CASSPQGQSNTGELFF
DNA: TGTGCCAGCTCACCTCAAGGACAGTCGAACACCGGGGAGCTGTTTTTT

D: TRBD2
J: TRBJ2-7
size: -
V: TRBV9
CDR3: CASTQGLAPYEQYF
DNA: TGTGCCAGCACCCAAGGACTAGCGCCTTACGAGCAGTACTTC

D: -
J: TRBJ1-1
size: -
V: TRBV28
CDR3: CASSHERQMNTEAFF
DNA: TGTGCCAGCAGTCACGAGCGTCAGATGAACACTGAAGCTTTCTTT

D: TRBD1
J: TRBJ2-1
size: -
V: TRBV7-9
CDR3: CASSPGQGGDEQFF
DNA: TGTGCCAGCAGCCCGGGACAGGGAGGGGATGAGCAGTTCTTC

D: -
J: TRBJ2-3
size: -
V: TRBV19
CDR3: CASKRDTDTQYF
DNA: TGTGCCAGTAAGAGGGACACAGATACGCAGTATTTT

D: -
J: TRBJ2-5
size: -
V: TRBV6-5
CDR3: CASSYSGVETQYF
DNA: TGTGCCAGCAGTTACTCGGGAGTGGAGACCCAGTACTTC

D: -
J: TRBJ1-1
size: -
V: TRBV6-1
CDR3: CASSETGPNTEAFF
DNA: TGTGCCAGCAGTGAAACAGGGCCGAACACTGAAGCTTTCTTT

D: TRBD2
J: TRBJ2-3
size: -
V: TRBV13
CDR3: CASSLPRGLAEIDTQYF
DNA: TGTGCCAGCAGCCTGCCGAGGGGACTAGCGGAAATAGATACGCAGTATTTT

D: -
J: TRBJ1-4
size: -
V: TRBV6-6
CDR3: CASSYSDRSTNEKLFF
DNA: TGTGCCAGCAGTTACTCAGACAGGTCGACTAATGAAAAACTGTTTTTT

D: -
J: TRBJ1-5
size: once
V: TRBV25-1
CDR3: CATRTGNQPQHF
DNA: TGTGCCACCCGGACAGGCAATCAGCCCCAGCATTTT

D: -
J: TRBJ1-1
size: -
V: TRBV5-1
CDR3: CASSLDPGLDTEAFF
DNA: TGCGCCAGCAGCTTGGATCCCGGTTTGGACACTGAAGCTTTCTTT

D: -
J: TRBJ2-6
size: -
V: TRBV29-1
CDR3: CSVDSSGANVLTF
DNA: TGCAGCGTTGACAGCTCTGGGGCCAACGTCCTGACTTTC

D: -
J: TRBJ2-5
size: -
V: TRBV30
CDR3: CAWSTRETQYF
DNA: TGTGCCTGGAGTACTAGGGAGACCCAGTACTTC

D: TRBD1
J: TRBJ1-2
size: -
V: TRBV5-6
CDR3: CASSPGTVGYGYTF
DNA: TGTGCCAGCAGCCCCGGGACAGTGGGCTATGGCTACACCTTC

D: -
J: TRBJ1-6
size: -
V: TRBV4-3
CDR3: CASSQDRPESSYNSPLHF
DNA: TGCGCCAGCAGCCAAGATCGGCCGGAGAGCTCCTATAATTCACCCCTCCACTTT

D: TRBD1
J: TRBJ1-6
size: -
V: TRBV9
CDR3: CASSGSTGTHSPLHF
DNA: TGTGCCAGCAGCGGATCGACAGGGACTCATTCACCCCTCCACTTT

D: TRBD1
J: TRBJ2-4
size: -
V: TRBV7-2
CDR3: CATGQTGGNNIQYF
DNA: TGTGCCACCGGCCAAACAGGGGGGAATAACATTCAGTACTTC

D: -
J: TRBJ2-5
size: once
V: TRBV11-3
CDR3: CASSRPGETQYF
DNA: TGTGCCAGCAGCCGTCCGGGAGAGACCCAGTACTTC

D: TRBD2
J: TRBJ2-5
size: -
V: TRBV6-1
CDR3: CASSDRPGTSGGAETQYF
DNA: TGTGCCAGCAGTGATCGGCCTGGGACTAGCGGGGGGGCAGAGACCCAGTACTTC

D: -
J: TRBJ2-7
size: once
V: TRBV5-5
CDR3: CASSNLGSSYEQYF
DNA: TGTGCCAGCAGTAACCTTGGCAGCTCCTACGAGCAGTACTTC

D: -
J: TRBJ2-1
size: -
V: TRBV5-4
CDR3: CASSLAGGNEQFF
DNA: TGTGCCAGCAGCTTGGCCGGGGGCAATGAGCAGTTCTTC

D: TRBD1
J: TRBJ1-6
size: -
V: TRBV4-3
CDR3: CASSQDETGVFSPLHF
DNA: TGCGCCAGCAGCCAAGATGAGACAGGGGTATTCTCACCCCTCCACTTT

D: -
J: TRBJ1-1
size: -
V: TRBV5-1
CDR3: CASSFLGLMNTEAFF
DNA: TGCGCCAGCAGCTTTCTGGGGCTCATGAACACTGAAGCTTTCTTT

D: -
J: TRBJ2-6
size: once
V: TRBV4-2
CDR3: CASSQDRELTGANVLTF
DNA: TGTGCCAGCAGCCAAGATCGGGAATTGACTGGGGCCAACGTCCTGACTTTC

D: TRBD1
J: TRBJ1-2
size: once
V: TRBV7-8
CDR3: CASSRGQGTGYTF
DNA: TGTGCCAGCAGCCGAGGACAGGGGACTGGCTACACCTTC

D: TRBD1
J: TRBJ1-5
size: -
V: TRBV7-8
CDR3: CASSSPTGAANQPQHF
DNA: TGTGCCAGCAGCTCCCCTACAGGGGCCGCAAATCAGCCCCAGCATTTT

D: -
J: TRBJ1-1
size: -
V: TRBV6-5
CDR3: CASNLSPSTEAFF
DNA: TGTGCCAGCAACCTCTCCCCGAGCACTGAAGCTTTCTTT

D: -
J: TRBJ2-7
size: -
V: TRBV9
CDR3: CASSVTLGSYEQYF
DNA: TGTGCCAGCAGCGTGACCCTGGGGAGCTACGAGCAGTACTTC

D: -
J: TRBJ2-3
size: once
V: TRBV5-1
CDR3: CASSLAMGRPDTQYF
DNA: TGCGCCAGCAGCTTGGCTATGGGGCGGCCAGATACGCAGTATTTT

D: -
J: TRBJ2-7
size: -
V: TRBV28
CDR3: CASSSFFYRPGQLSYEQYF
DNA: TGTGCCAGCAGTTCTTTTTTTTACCGTCCGGGACAATTGTCCTACGAGCAGTACTTC

D: TRBD1
J: TRBJ2-7
size: -
V: TRBV19
CDR3: CASRKTGGAPYSFYEQYF
DNA: TGTGCCAGTAGGAAGACAGGGGGCGCCCCTTATTCCTTCTACGAGCAGTACTTC

D: TRBD2
J: TRBJ2-1
size: -
V: TRBV4-1
CDR3: CASSPLAGGWNEQFF
DNA: TGCGCCAGCAGCCCGCTAGCGGGGGGTTGGAATGAGCAGTTCTTC

D: -
J: TRBJ1-1
size: -
V: TRBV29-1
CDR3: CSVATLDTEAFF
DNA: TGCAGCGTTGCGACCCTAGACACTGAAGCTTTCTTT

D: TRBD2
J: TRBJ2-3
size: -
V: TRBV19
CDR3: CASSRCCLAGEKTRTDTQYF
DNA: TGTGCCAGTAGTCGATGTTGCCTAGCGGGGGAAAAAACCCGCACAGATACGCAGTATTTT

D: -
J: TRBJ1-2
size: -
V: TRBV5-5
CDR3: CASSFGQSYGYTF
DNA: TGTGCCAGCAGCTTCGGACAGTCCTATGGCTACACCTTC

D: -
J: TRBJ1-2
size: -
V: TRBV7-8
CDR3: CASEGWGRSNYGYTF
DNA: TGTGCCAGTGAGGGATGGGGGCGTAGCAACTATGGCTACACCTTC

D: TRBD1
J: TRBJ1-2
size: -
V: TRBV18
CDR3: CASSQIEDRGGYGYTF
DNA: TGTGCCAGCTCTCAAATCGAGGACAGGGGCGGCTATGGCTACACCTTC

D: -
J: TRBJ1-2
size: -
V: TRBV29-1
CDR3: CSVAATASFSYGYTF
DNA: TGCAGCGTTGCAGCGACAGCGTCCTTCTCCTATGGCTACACCTTC

D: -
J: TRBJ1-5
size: -
V: TRBV4-3
CDR3: CASSQEPAEVSNQPQHF
DNA: TGCGCCAGCAGCCAAGAACCGGCGGAGGTTAGCAATCAGCCCCAGCATTTT

D: TRBD2
J: TRBJ2-1
size: -
V: TRBV5-1
CDR3: CASSLTSGGRYNEQFF
DNA: TGCGCCAGCAGCTTGACTAGCGGGGGGAGATACAATGAGCAGTTCTTC

D: -
J: TRBJ2-2
size: -
V: TRBV5-1
CDR3: CASSRRVGGELFF
DNA: TGCGCCAGCAGCCGAAGAGTTGGCGGGGAGCTGTTTTTT